This entry lists 28 T cell receptor beta chains sequenced from one sample in a study of shared clonotypes between healthy human individuals. Here immunoSEQ multiplex PCR was the method, and the copy in TCRdb shows in-frame clones only, minus some. The sample shows 650,000 to 750,000 clones, more than 70% of them seen only once. Sequenced sample: memory CD4+ T cells sorted from blood. Documented subset: CD45RA-negative fraction. Receptors originate from a woman under 40 in good health.

Concerning this clone: A read error may explain this, as a much larger clone is one base away. Additional DNA sequences in this sample encode the identical CDR3. The chain links TRBV7-9 to TRBJ2-4; a weak D match, TRBD2 (5 bases). Per the germline V gene, CDR1 is SEHNR and CDR2 is FQNEAQ (reference sequence). This CDR3 has 15 residues. The CDR3 sequence is CASSFAGQAKNIQYF. DNA for the CDR3: TGCGCCAGCAGCTTTGCGGGCCAAGCCAAAAACATTCAGTACTTC.

Worth noting for this clone: Other DNA sequences within the sample encode an identical CDR3. V gene TRBV11-2 combines with J gene TRBJ2-1, with 11 nucleotides matching TRBD1. V shed 0 bases and J 3 bases; nucleotides not matched to a gene: 4. This CDR3 has 17 residues. Germline V gene sequence: CDR1 SGHAT, CDR2 FQNNGV. This CDR3 reads CASSLDAGTGGYNEQFF. The CDR3 DNA follows: TGTGCCAGCAGCTTAGACGCCGGGACAGGGGGCTACAATGAGCAGTTCTTC. The entire variable domain, with the rest obtained from reference TRBV11-2 and TRBJ2-1, is as follows: EAGVAQSPRYKIIEKRQSVAFWCNPISGHATLYWYQQILGQGPKLLIQFQNNGVVDDSQLPKDRFSAERLKGVDSTLKIQPAKLEDSAVYLCASSLDAGTGGYNEQFFGPGTRLTVL.

V usage is TRBV7-9 and J usage is TRBJ2-2, with D perhaps TRBD1 (5 bases). Germline CDR1 reads SEHNR; CDR2 reads FQNEAQ (reference sequence). The ends were cut back, 4 bases at V and 6 bases at J, with 12 bases in the middle. The CDR3 is 14 amino acids. This CDR3 is CASSYRQFSGELFF. As DNA, the CDR3 is TGTGCCAGCAGCTACCGACAGTTCTCCGGGGAGCTGTTTTTT.

This clone appeared a few times. The chain has TRBV5-5 and TRBJ1-2, with 10 nucleotides matching TRBD1. The J segment lost 6 bases and the V segment lost 3 bases, leaving 5 bases of the junction unmatched. Germline V CDR1 and CDR2: SGHKS, YYEKEE (reference sequence). The CDR3 totals 14 residues. The CDR3 region is CASSWDRGGHGYTF. The CDR3 DNA follows: TGTGCCAGCAGCTGGGACAGGGGCGGGCATGGCTACACCTTC.

The J gene is TRBJ1-5, the V gene TRBV5-6; D call uncertain. The CDR3 loop spans 13 amino acids. CDR1 is SGHDT, CDR2 YYEEEE, per germline. Trimming took off 0 bases at V and 3 bases at J, with 4 bases between the two ends. In DNA, the CDR3 is TGTGCCAGCAGCTTGGGTTTCAATCAGCCCCAGCATTTT. Translation: CASSLGFNQPQHF.

V usage is TRBV7-8 and J usage is TRBJ2-5; D tentatively fits TRBD1 or TRBD2 (7 bases each). The CDR3 is 15 amino acids. Germline CDR1 is SGHVS and CDR2 is FQNEAQ. V was trimmed by 7 bases and J by 1 base, leaving 16 bases between them. CDR3 nucleotides: TGTGCCAGCACCGACAGGGAGGGGAGCCAAGAGACCCAGTACTTC. Its translation: CASTDREGSQETQYF. Looking up the rest from reference TRBV7-8 and TRBJ2-5 gives the full variable domain: GAGVSQSPRYKVAKRGQDVALRCDPISGHVSLFWYQQALGQGPEFLTYFQNEAQLDKSGLPSDRFFAERPEGSVSTLKIQRTQQEDSAVYLCASTDREGSQETQYFGPGTRLLVL.

Note on this clone: Other DNA sequences in this specimen translate into the identical CDR3. The genes are TRBV5-1 and TRBJ2-7; 9 bases are a match to TRBD2. This CDR3 has 14 residues. V lost 4 bases and J lost 3; bases outside the gene matches: 5. The germline CDR1 and CDR2 sequences are SGHRS and YFSETQ. Written as DNA, the CDR3 is TGCGCCAGCAGCCTTAGCGGGGGTTACTACGAGCAGTACTTC. Protein sequence: CASSLSGGYYEQYF.

This sequence joins TRBV18 and TRBJ2-2; tentative D call: TRBD1 (5 bases). The V gene lost 8 bases and the J gene lost 1 base, with 11 bases spanning the gap. Germline assignment: CDR1 KGHSH and CDR2 LQKENI. The CDR3 is 14 residues long. The CDR3 reads CASLKDRNTGELFF. The CDR3 DNA reads as TGTGCCAGCCTCAAAGACAGGAACACCGGGGAGCTGTTTTTT.

This clone was picked up a small number of times. The chain joins TRBV6-1 to TRBJ2-7; D gene unclear. Between the trimmed V and J ends, which lost 2 bases and 2 bases, there was a span of 10 bases. Looked up from germline, CDR1 is MNHNS and CDR2 is SASEGT. The CDR3 has 14 residues. CDR3 amino acids: CASSERQAPYEQYF. DNA for the CDR3: TGTGCCAGCAGTGAACGGCAAGCCCCCTACGAGCAGTACTTC.

The CDR3 DNA reads TGTGCCAGCAGCTTAGACCGGGATGGGGGAAACACCATATATTTT. It encodes CASSLDRDGGNTIYF. This rearrangement joins TRBV7-8 to TRBJ1-3; D unclear. This CDR3 has 15 residues. The V end lost 1 base, the J end lost 4 bases, and 11 bases lay between the germline ends. In germline, CDR1 is SGHVS, CDR2 FQNEAQ.

The chain is built from TRBV19 and TRBJ1-3; D is unclear. CDR3 length equals 14 residues. CDR1 LNHDA and CDR2 SQIVND come from the germline V gene (reference sequence). The ends were cut back, 6 bases at V and 2 bases at J, with 11 bases in the middle. In DNA form, the CDR3 reads TGTGCCAGTAGCCTCTACAACGCTGGAAACACCATATATTTT. Its translation: CASSLYNAGNTIYF.

The table lists this clone with a few counts. The CDR3 spells CASRTGHNEKLFF. The CDR3 DNA reads as TGTGCCAGCAGGACAGGGCACAATGAAAAACTGTTTTTT. V and J are TRBV2 and TRBJ1-4; 7 bases are a match to TRBD1. Losses at the gene ends were 6 bases for V and 5 bases for J; bases not matched to a gene: 3. Germline lookup yields CDR1 SNHLY and CDR2 FYNNEI. CDR3 length: 13 residues.

J is TRBJ2-1 and V is TRBV6-1; 9 bases are shared with TRBD1. The germline gives CDR1 MNHNS, CDR2 SASEGT. Unmatched junction bases numbered 3, after V lost 7 bases and J lost 5 bases. This CDR3 has 13 amino acids. This CDR3 reads CASMRDRDNEQFF. The CDR3 DNA sequence: TGTGCCAGCATGAGGGACAGGGACAATGAGCAGTTCTTC.

The chain couples TRBV7-8 to TRBJ2-2, with 14 positions matching TRBD2. This CDR3 contains 15 residues. The ends lost 5 bases at V and 6 bases at J; junction bases unmatched: 2. Germline assignment: CDR1 SGHVS and CDR2 FQNEAQ. This CDR3 is CASSKGLAGAGELFF. Written as DNA, the CDR3 is TGTGCCAGCAGCAAGGGACTAGCGGGAGCCGGGGAGCTGTTTTTT.

V usage is TRBV15 and J usage is TRBJ2-3; D gene unclear. Germline CDR1 reads LNHNV; CDR2 reads YYDKDF (reference sequence). V gave up 9 bases and J gave up 0 bases, with 13 bases separating them. This CDR3 comprises 14 residues. The DNA of the CDR3 is TGTGCCACTACTATGAAAACTAGCACAGATACGCAGTATTTT. Amino acid sequence: CATTMKTSTDTQYF.

This clone was seen at least ten times. The V gene is TRBV5-1, the J gene TRBJ2-6, with D possibly TRBD1 on 6 matching bases. The germline gives CDR1 SGHRS, CDR2 YFSETQ. This CDR3 comprises 15 residues. V dropped 4 bases and J dropped 2 bases, with 10 bases sitting between them. The CDR3 is CASSRGGAGANVLTF. DNA for the CDR3: TGCGCCAGCAGCAGAGGGGGTGCTGGGGCCAACGTCCTGACTTTC.

The rearrangement uses TRBV7-6 and TRBJ2-1, with TRBD2 matching 9 bases. In germline, CDR1 is SGHVS, CDR2 FNYEAQ. V shed 0 bases and J 0 bases; nucleotides not matched to a gene: 6. The CDR3 covers 18 residues. CDR3 in DNA: TGTGCCAGCAGCTTAGCAGGTCTAGCGGGAACCTCCTACAATGAGCAGTTCTTC. This sequence encodes CASSLAGLAGTSYNEQFF. The full variable domain, in which reference TRBV7-6 and TRBJ2-1 provide the parts outside the CDR3, is GAGVSQSPRYKVTKRGQDVALRCDPISGHVSLYWYRQALGQGPEFLTYFNYEAQQDKSGLPNDRFSAERPEGSISTLTIQRTEQRDSAMYRCASSLAGLAGTSYNEQFFGPGTRLTVL.

The CDR3 coding sequence is TGCGCCAGCAGCCGCCCCGTGGGGAGCGGGAGTCTCAATGAGCAGTTCTTC. It codes for CASSRPVGSGSLNEQFF. The chain combines TRBV4-1 with TRBJ2-1, with 8 bases aligning to TRBD2. CDR3 length: 17 amino acids. Germline V gene sequence: CDR1 MGHRA, CDR2 YSYEKL. J was trimmed by 6 bases and V by 4 bases; bases with no gene match: 14.

The chain has TRBV4-1 and TRBJ2-7; D uncertain. This CDR3 comprises 15 residues. Germline V gene lookup returns CDR1 MGHRA and CDR2 YSYEKL. Trimming removed 0 bases from V and 4 bases from J, with 13 bases in between. CDR3 in amino acids: CASSQDIRIRYEQYF. As DNA, the CDR3 is TGCGCCAGCAGCCAAGATATTAGGATAAGGTACGAGCAGTACTTC.

V and J are TRBV5-4 and TRBJ1-4, with 7 bases fitting TRBD1. Germline V gene sequence: CDR1 SGHNT, CDR2 YYREEE (reference sequence). CDR3 length: 14 residues. V gave up 1 base and J gave up 8 bases; unmatched junction bases: 5. In nucleotides, the CDR3 is TGTGCCAGCAGCTTGCAGGGGGATCGGGAAAAACTGTTTTTT. Residues: CASSLQGDREKLFF. The full variable domain, in which reference TRBV5-4 and TRBJ1-4 provide the parts outside the CDR3, is ETGVTQSPTHLIKTRGQQVTLRCSSQSGHNTVSWYQQALGQGPQFIFQYYREEENGRGNFPPRFSGLQFPNYSSELNVNALELDDSALYLCASSLQGDREKLFFGSGTQLSVL.

The rearrangement joins TRBV9 to TRBJ2-5; 13 bases line up with TRBD2. V was clipped by 3 bases and J by 0 bases; unmatched bases: 11. CDR1 is SGDLS and CDR2 is YYNGEE in the germline V gene. The CDR3 is 19 residues long. The CDR3 nucleotides are TGTGCCAGCAGCGCTTTGGGACTAGCGGGACTACAGTACCAAGAGACCCAGTACTTC. It is translated as CASSALGLAGLQYQETQYF.

V and J are TRBV30 and TRBJ2-5; TRBD2 agrees at 13 bases. Germline V lookup: CDR1 GTSNPN, CDR2 SVGIG (reference sequence). J was trimmed by 5 bases and V by 8 bases; bases with no gene match: 11. This CDR3 is 15 amino acids long. The CDR3 nucleotides are TGTGCCCTATCACGATCGACTAGCGGGAGGGAGACCCAGTACTTC. Protein: CALSRSTSGRETQYF.

Remarks on this clone: Other DNA sequences from this sample encode an identical CDR3 as well. This chain joins TRBV27 and TRBJ1-3; D remains ambiguous. CDR1 is MNHEY and CDR2 is SMNVEV in the germline V gene (reference sequence). The CDR3 extends over 13 amino acids. Trimming left V 6 bases short and J 4 bases short, with 10 bases between. The CDR3 protein is CASSPSGGNTIYF. In DNA form, the CDR3 reads TGTGCCAGCAGCCCATCGGGGGGAAACACCATATATTTT.

Concerning this clone: This sample includes further DNA sequences coding for the same CDR3. The V call is TRBV4-2, the J call TRBJ1-6; D ambiguous. Germline CDR1 and CDR2: LGHNA and YNFKEQ. V was clipped by 0 bases and J by 5 bases, with 5 bases between them. The CDR3 consists of 14 residues. The CDR3 loop is CASSQDINNSPLHF. CDR3 sequence (DNA): TGTGCCAGCAGCCAAGACATTAATAATTCACCCCTCCACTTT.

The chain links TRBV5-1 to TRBJ1-4; 7 nucleotides match TRBD1. Germline V CDR1 and CDR2: SGHRS, YFSETQ. Trimming at V came to 1 base and at J to 3 bases, leaving 6 bases not matched to a gene. The CDR3 is made up of 16 amino acids. The CDR3 protein is CASSLTGDSPNEKLFF. CDR3 nucleotides: TGCGCCAGCAGCTTGACGGGGGACAGCCCTAATGAAAAACTGTTTTTT.

V gene TRBV6-1 combines with J gene TRBJ1-1; no firm D call. The CDR3 length is 11 residues. The germline V and J ends were trimmed by 10 bases and 0 bases, with 6 bases remaining between them. CDR1 is MNHNS, CDR2 SASEGT, per germline. The CDR3 protein is CATRMNTEAFF. CDR3 nucleotide sequence: TGTGCCACCCGTATGAACACTGAAGCTTTCTTT.

V usage is TRBV10-3 and J usage is TRBJ1-1, with 8 positions matching TRBD1. The CDR3 has 14 amino acids. V lost 10 bases and J lost 4; bases outside the gene matches: 11. Per the germline V gene, CDR1 is ENHRY and CDR2 is SYGVKD. Here the CDR3 DNA reads TGTGCCACCATGGGACAGGAGGCTGGCACTGAAGCTTTCTTT. This sequence encodes CATMGQEAGTEAFF.

V usage is TRBV6-1 and J usage is TRBJ1-5; no clear D gene. The V end was cut by 6 bases, the J end by 3 bases, with 12 bases between. Germline V lookup: CDR1 MNHNS, CDR2 SASEGT. The CDR3 sequence is 14 residues long. CDR3 in amino acids: CASSLAGDNQPQHF. In DNA form, the CDR3 reads TGTGCCAGCAGCCTGGCGGGCGACAATCAGCCCCAGCATTTT.